This is a list of T cell receptor beta chains from one sample in a study of post-analysis software for immune sequencing data. Using its own MiXCR run on the PCR reads, TCRdb lists one record per CDR3 protein. The sample yields about half a million distinct CDR3 sequences, roughly 46% seen once. Material: blood. These receptors all come from a girl aged 10 to 17 with multiple sclerosis. Both conserved end residues are part of each CDR3. Fields, in order: J gene, D gene, clone size, V gene, CDR3 protein, CDR3 DNA. D genes are given only for firm matches. The size of a clone is reported for some rows only, either as once, few or many, or as a class for expanded clones.

TRBJ2-1	TRBD1	.	TRBV2	CASSYHDRGSKNEQFF	TGTGCCAGCAGCTACCACGACAGGGGGAGTAAGAATGAGCAGTTCTTC
TRBJ2-4	TRBD2	.	TRBV28	CASSLSGSGGNIQYF	TGTGCCAGCAGCCTTAGCGGGAGCGGGGGAAACATTCAGTACTTC
TRBJ2-3	.	.	TRBV5-8	CASSLSASHRYF	TGTGCCAGCAGCTTGTCAGCTAGTCACCGGTATTTT
TRBJ1-2	TRBD1	.	TRBV5-1	CASSPRAGQGEYGYTF	TGCGCCAGCAGCCCACGTGCCGGGCAGGGGGAGTATGGCTACACCTTC
TRBJ2-3	.	few	TRBV29-1	CSVGLQYSTDTQYF	TGCAGCGTAGGACTCCAGTACAGCACAGATACGCAGTATTTT
TRBJ2-4	TRBD2	.	TRBV6-1	CASSRSGLAGGTAKNIQYF	TGTGCCAGCAGTCGGTCGGGACTAGCGGGAGGGACGGCAAAAAACATTCAGTACTTC
TRBJ2-6	.	.	TRBV25-1	CASSEWERRTLSGANVLTF	TGTGCCAGCAGTGAATGGGAGCGGCGGACGCTCTCTGGGGCCAACGTCCTGACTTTC
TRBJ2-7	.	.	TRBV28	CASRRVCYSTYEQYF	TGTGCCAGCAGACGGGTGTGTTATAGCACCTACGAGCAGTACTTC
TRBJ2-2	.	.	TRBV5-1	CASSLVVGELFF	TGCGCCAGCAGCTTGGTGGTCGGGGAGCTGTTTTTT
TRBJ2-7	TRBD2	.	TRBV28	CASSLLGLAGRYEQYF	TGTGCCAGCAGTTTATTGGGGCTAGCGGGCCGTTACGAGCAGTACTTC